The T cell receptor (beta chain) described here comes from a study of blood T cells in healthy people across ages (dated by TCRdb to the mid-2010s). Broadly, across the study: In model experiments, roughly one uniquely barcoded TCR beta cDNA molecule per two T cells was captured by template switching. For two donors (one aged 18 to 29 and one aged 80 or older), the study analyzed two additional independent replicas of 1 million unique cDNA reads from the same blood draw. Age-related changes in TCR beta repertoire diversity were measured in the study by deep sequencing normalized with unique cDNA molecular identifiers. Donors were grouped into four age groups: young (average approximately 16 years), middle-aged (around 39), aged (62) and long-lived (about 90). Donors of different ages were randomly distributed across sequencing lanes to avoid experimental bias.

V and J lose 8 bases and 0 bases, and a span of 14 bases separates them. The CDR3 goes from the cysteine to the phenylalanine over 15 residues. The only DNA kept is the CDR3, 45 bases in frame from the first base. The germline V gene supplies CDR1 MNHNS and CDR2 SASEGT. The method behind the library was 5' RACE. Reads for this sample came from an Illumina HiSeq 2500. A second PCR of roughly 7 to 12 cycles was run with a J-beta primer mix and a sample-barcoded 5' primer. Each TCR beta cDNA molecule received a unique molecular identifier from a template-switch 5' adaptor carrying 12 random nucleotides. At least 2.5 million CDR3-containing paired-end reads were obtained from each sample. First-strand cDNA synthesis was performed from all RNA using the Mint cDNA synthesis kit, with priming by a TRBC-specific oligonucleotide. Following uracil-DNA glycosylase treatment, a first 18-cycle PCR with universal primers M1SS and BC2_uni_R was performed on all cDNA. On the study's bioinformatics: For normalization, 1 million high-quality reads, each with a distinct molecular identifier, were randomly selected from each sample. Instead of being binned into consensus sequences, reads that shared molecular identifiers were thrown out. MiTCR, with a Q25 quality threshold and the strictest error-elimination algorithm, was used for CDR3 identification, clonotype clustering and error correction. A nonparametric unseen species model with Euler transformation was used to estimate a lower bound on total TCR beta diversity. TCRdb handled the public reads itself, with Q25 trimming in fastp and clone calling in MiXCR, and kept productive beta chains. Here each entry gathers all rows of one CDR3 protein and keeps the most common genes and DNA. None of the V and J calls come from the authors' own analysis; TCRdb made them. Across this sample there are hundreds of thousands of distinct CDR3 sequences, with 56% seen only once. Under 30% of the sample lies in the top ten.

This clonotype was counted between two and nine times. Its specific antigen is unknown. The input lacks base qualities; no much larger clone sits a single base away. Systemically healthy Caucasian individuals from Russia, approximately 39 in total and aged roughly 6 to 100 years, were included as donors. Each donor gave 9.5 to 10 milliliters of peripheral blood, drawn into EDTA-treated Vacutainer tubes. Ficoll-Paque density-gradient centrifugation was used to isolate PBMCs, with at least 6 million obtained per sample. Total RNA, at least 6 micrograms per sample, was extracted from PBMCs with Trizol reagent. The percentages of naive CD45RAhigh/CD27high T cells were determined by flow cytometry on a PBMC aliquot from every donor. Broader findings and caveats from the paper: Bulk unsorted PBMC profiling prevented conclusive comparison of naive and antigen-experienced compartments. Compared with the aged group, the long-lived group had more naive CD4+ T cells, fewer expanded clones and increased TCR diversity, a pattern suggesting age selection. Donor CMV infection status was unknown, potentially confounding age-related changes in expanded clonotypes. Observed TCR beta diversity per million T cells fell roughly linearly with age, and a significant reduction was already apparent by age approximately 41. There was a strong correlation between observed TCR beta diversity and the percentage of naive T cells measured by flow cytometry. Estimates of total diversity based on one million sequenced T cells were regarded as lower bounds and as underestimates.

The receptor chain draws on TRBV6-1 and TRBJ1-5; no D gene call is confident. Sequenced input: blood. This clonotype originated in a man aged 35-49 years in good health. The sequenced DNA is TGTGCCAGCTGCTCATGGGTGAATAGCAATCAGCCCCAGCATTTT. It encodes CASCSWVNSNQPQHF.